This is a list of T cell receptor beta chains from one sample in a study of T-cell reconstitution after alpha-beta-depleted transplantation in children. From the PCR reads, TCRdb called clonotypes with MiXCR, one entry per CDR3 protein. Of 350,000 to 400,000 distinct CDR3 sequences listed, about a fifth are singletons. The sample in question was PBMCs from the stem cell graft donor, obtained from the stem cell graft. Source of these receptors: a human donor who donated a stem cell graft to a child with acute myeloid leukemia. Both conserved end residues are part of each CDR3. D genes are given only for firm matches. Size is stated for part of the rows, as once, few or many counts, or as a class when the clone is expanded.

clone size: -; J gene: TRBJ1-1; V gene: TRBV7-9; D gene: TRBD1; CDR3 DNA: TGTGCCAGCAGCCCCAGGGACAGCTTGAACACTGAAGCTTTCTTT; CDR3 protein: CASSPRDSLNTEAFF
clone size: few; J gene: TRBJ2-3; V gene: TRBV20-1; D gene: -; CDR3 DNA: TGCAGTGAAGGAGATACGCAGTATTTT; CDR3 protein: CSEGDTQYF
clone size: -; J gene: TRBJ2-7; V gene: TRBV4-2; D gene: -; CDR3 DNA: TGTGCCAGCAGCCAAGCGGTTTCGAGACAACTCTCCTACGAGCAGTACTTC; CDR3 protein: CASSQAVSRQLSYEQYF
clone size: few; J gene: TRBJ1-2; V gene: TRBV20-1; D gene: TRBD1; CDR3 DNA: TGCAGTGCTAGAGCCCAGGGGGGGACCCTCTATGGCTACACCTTC; CDR3 protein: CSARAQGGTLYGYTF
clone size: many; J gene: TRBJ2-1; V gene: TRBV20-1; D gene: TRBD2; CDR3 DNA: TGCAGTGCTAGTGTAGCGGGATGGGACTCCTACAATGAGCAGTTCTTC; CDR3 protein: CSASVAGWDSYNEQFF
clone size: -; J gene: TRBJ2-3; V gene: TRBV7-2; D gene: -; CDR3 DNA: TGTGCCAGCAGCTTCCAAAGGGGCGGACTTAATACGCAGTATTTT; CDR3 protein: CASSFQRGGLNTQYF
clone size: once; J gene: TRBJ2-3; V gene: TRBV4-2; D gene: -; CDR3 DNA: TGTGCCAGCAGCCAAGAAAGTGGCCGCGTACAAACGCAGTATTTT; CDR3 protein: CASSQESGRVQTQYF
clone size: many; J gene: TRBJ2-2; V gene: TRBV25-1; D gene: -; CDR3 DNA: TGTGCCAGCAGTGAGACCGGTTACACCGGGGAGCTGTTTTTT; CDR3 protein: CASSETGYTGELFF
clone size: -; J gene: TRBJ1-6; V gene: TRBV28; D gene: -; CDR3 DNA: TGTGCCAGCAGTTTCCTCCAGGGTAGTAATTCACCCCTCCACTTT; CDR3 protein: CASSFLQGSNSPLHF
clone size: -; J gene: TRBJ2-7; V gene: TRBV30; D gene: TRBD1; CDR3 DNA: TGTGCCTGGAGACCCCGCGGACAGGGGACCGGCGAGCAGTACTTC; CDR3 protein: CAWRPRGQGTGEQYF
clone size: few; J gene: TRBJ2-4; V gene: TRBV27; D gene: -; CDR3 DNA: TGTGCCAGCAGCCGACCCAACCTCCCAAACATTCAGTACTTC; CDR3 protein: CASSRPNLPNIQYF
clone size: few; J gene: TRBJ2-3; V gene: TRBV28; D gene: -; CDR3 DNA: TGTGCCAGCAGTTTATCGACGGGGAAAAGTTGGGCAGATACGCAGTATTTT; CDR3 protein: CASSLSTGKSWADTQYF
clone size: -; J gene: TRBJ2-4; V gene: TRBV29-1; D gene: TRBD1; CDR3 DNA: TGCAGCGCCGGGACAGGCCCAAAAAACATTCAGTACTTC; CDR3 protein: CSAGTGPKNIQYF
clone size: -; J gene: TRBJ1-5; V gene: TRBV20-1; D gene: -; CDR3 DNA: TGCAGTGCTTACGCGCCAGGGGTTCCGAATCAGCCCCAGCATTTT; CDR3 protein: CSAYAPGVPNQPQHF
clone size: few; J gene: TRBJ2-7; V gene: TRBV4-2; D gene: -; CDR3 DNA: TGTGCCAGCAGCCAAGATTACAACAGGAACTACGAGCAGTACTTC; CDR3 protein: CASSQDYNRNYEQYF
clone size: few; J gene: TRBJ1-5; V gene: TRBV9; D gene: TRBD1; CDR3 DNA: TGTGCCAGCAGCGTAGGACAGGGAAGCAATCAGCCCCAGCATTTT; CDR3 protein: CASSVGQGSNQPQHF
clone size: -; J gene: TRBJ2-5; V gene: TRBV28; D gene: TRBD2; CDR3 DNA: TGTGCCAGCAGTTTATCCGGGACTAGCGGGAGACGTGGCGAGACCCAGTACTTC; CDR3 protein: CASSLSGTSGRRGETQYF
clone size: -; J gene: TRBJ2-7; V gene: TRBV20-1; D gene: TRBD1; CDR3 DNA: TGCAGTGCTAGAGATCCTTGGACAGGGAGTCCCTACGAGCAGTACTTC; CDR3 protein: CSARDPWTGSPYEQYF
clone size: many; J gene: TRBJ1-2; V gene: TRBV29-1; D gene: -; CDR3 DNA: TGCAGCGTGCAAGAAGGACGCTATGGCTACACCTTC; CDR3 protein: CSVQEGRYGYTF
clone size: -; J gene: TRBJ2-7; V gene: TRBV7-2; D gene: TRBD1; CDR3 DNA: TGTGCCAGCAGCTCCGGCAGGGGGCTGTACGAGCAGTACTTC; CDR3 protein: CASSSGRGLYEQYF
clone size: -; J gene: TRBJ2-7; V gene: TRBV7-3; D gene: -; CDR3 DNA: TGTGCCAGCAGTATCGACACCCAGAGCTCCTACGAGCAGTACTTC; CDR3 protein: CASSIDTQSSYEQYF
clone size: few; J gene: TRBJ2-6; V gene: TRBV12-3/TRBV12-4; D gene: -; CDR3 DNA: TGTGCCAGCATTGTGAGGGCCGGGGCCAACGTCCTGACTTTC; CDR3 protein: CASIVRAGANVLTF
clone size: -; J gene: TRBJ2-7; V gene: TRBV7-6; D gene: -; CDR3 DNA: TGTGCCAGCAGCTCAGGGGTGGCCTCCTACGAGCAGTACTTC; CDR3 protein: CASSSGVASYEQYF
clone size: -; J gene: TRBJ2-7; V gene: TRBV29-1; D gene: TRBD2; CDR3 DNA: TGCAGCGCCCGAGCGGGAGTCTCCTACGAGCAGTACTTC; CDR3 protein: CSARAGVSYEQYF
clone size: few; J gene: TRBJ1-4; V gene: TRBV15; D gene: -; CDR3 DNA: TGTGCCACCAGCAGAGTTTGGGGGGCAACTAATGAAAAACTGTTTTTT; CDR3 protein: CATSRVWGATNEKLFF
clone size: many; J gene: TRBJ2-1; V gene: TRBV20-1; D gene: TRBD2; CDR3 DNA: TGCAGTGTGGCCCTAGCGGGAGGGCCCGTGGCCTACAATGAGCAGTTCTTC; CDR3 protein: CSVALAGGPVAYNEQFF
clone size: -; J gene: TRBJ1-2; V gene: TRBV28; D gene: -; CDR3 DNA: TGTGCCAGCACTGGCGGATTCTATGGCTACACCTTC; CDR3 protein: CASTGGFYGYTF
clone size: many; J gene: TRBJ2-7; V gene: TRBV5-1; D gene: TRBD2; CDR3 DNA: TGCGCCAGCAGCTTGTCGCCACTAGCGGGAGCCGAGCAGTACTTC; CDR3 protein: CASSLSPLAGAEQYF
clone size: -; J gene: TRBJ2-1; V gene: TRBV11-2; D gene: -; CDR3 DNA: TGTGCCAGCAGCTTAGCGGTTCTGACCTACAATGAGCAGTTCTTC; CDR3 protein: CASSLAVLTYNEQFF
clone size: -; J gene: TRBJ2-7; V gene: TRBV29-1; D gene: -; CDR3 DNA: TGCAGCGTTTACGAAATGGGGCGGAATCTCTACGAGCAGTACTTC; CDR3 protein: CSVYEMGRNLYEQYF
clone size: few; J gene: TRBJ2-7; V gene: TRBV20-1; D gene: TRBD1; CDR3 DNA: TGCAGTGCAAGCCCCGCGGGACAGGGGAACTCCTACGAGCAGTACTTC; CDR3 protein: CSASPAGQGNSYEQYF
clone size: -; J gene: TRBJ2-7; V gene: TRBV25-1; D gene: -; CDR3 DNA: TGTGCCAGCAGTGATGAAGGGGACGAGCAGTACTTC; CDR3 protein: CASSDEGDEQYF
clone size: -; J gene: TRBJ2-7; V gene: TRBV5-1; D gene: TRBD2; CDR3 DNA: TGCGCCAGCAGTTTAAGACTAGCGGGAGGCGACGAGCAGTACTTC; CDR3 protein: CASSLRLAGGDEQYF
clone size: -; J gene: TRBJ2-3; V gene: TRBV6-1; D gene: -; CDR3 DNA: TGTGCCAGCAAGCCGGGAGCCACAGATACGCAGTATTTT; CDR3 protein: CASKPGATDTQYF
clone size: -; J gene: TRBJ2-2; V gene: TRBV4-3; D gene: TRBD2; CDR3 DNA: TGCGCCAGCAGCGAGACTAGCGTGGGGGAGCTGTTTTTT; CDR3 protein: CASSETSVGELFF
clone size: -; J gene: TRBJ2-7; V gene: TRBV27; D gene: TRBD2; CDR3 DNA: TGTGCCAGCAGGACAGTTTCCTGGGGGGGCTCCTACGAGCAGTACTTC; CDR3 protein: CASRTVSWGGSYEQYF
clone size: few; J gene: TRBJ1-1; V gene: TRBV7-6; D gene: -; CDR3 DNA: TGTGCCAGCAGCTCAAGGGCCAAGGACGAAGCTTTCTTT; CDR3 protein: CASSSRAKDEAFF
clone size: few; J gene: TRBJ2-7; V gene: TRBV27; D gene: TRBD2; CDR3 DNA: TGTGCCAGCAGTTCCAGACTAGCGGGAGATTACGAGCAGTACTTC; CDR3 protein: CASSSRLAGDYEQYF
clone size: -; J gene: TRBJ2-5; V gene: TRBV7-2; D gene: -; CDR3 DNA: TGTGCCAGCAGACCACAGGGAATCCAAGAGACCCAGTACTTC; CDR3 protein: CASRPQGIQETQYF
clone size: -; J gene: TRBJ1-5; V gene: TRBV12-3/TRBV12-4; D gene: -; CDR3 DNA: TGTGCCAGCAGAGCGGACGGCTCTAGCAATCAGCCCCAGCATTTT; CDR3 protein: CASRADGSSNQPQHF
clone size: many; J gene: TRBJ2-6; V gene: TRBV12-3/TRBV12-4; D gene: -; CDR3 DNA: TGTGCCAGCAGTTTGGGAACAGGATACTCTGGGGCCAACGTCCTGACTTTC; CDR3 protein: CASSLGTGYSGANVLTF
clone size: few; J gene: TRBJ2-1; V gene: TRBV12-3/TRBV12-4; D gene: -; CDR3 DNA: TGTGCCAGCAGTTTAGCGGCGGCAAAAGATGAGCAGTTCTTC; CDR3 protein: CASSLAAAKDEQFF
clone size: -; J gene: TRBJ2-7; V gene: TRBV10-3; D gene: -; CDR3 DNA: TGTGCCATCGCCCCAGGAACCTACGAGCAGTACTTC; CDR3 protein: CAIAPGTYEQYF
clone size: many; J gene: TRBJ1-1; V gene: TRBV12-3/TRBV12-4; D gene: -; CDR3 DNA: TGTGCCAGCAGCCCCTGGCAGTCCAGCACTGAAGCTTTCTTT; CDR3 protein: CASSPWQSSTEAFF
clone size: -; J gene: TRBJ1-4; V gene: TRBV7-8; D gene: -; CDR3 DNA: TGTGCCAGCAGCTTGGGACGGCTTAATGAAAAACTGTTTTTT; CDR3 protein: CASSLGRLNEKLFF
clone size: once; J gene: TRBJ2-3; V gene: TRBV7-2; D gene: TRBD2; CDR3 DNA: TGTGCCAGCAGCCGGCGGGAGCAGACAGATACGCAGTATTTT; CDR3 protein: CASSRREQTDTQYF
clone size: -; J gene: TRBJ2-7; V gene: TRBV12-3/TRBV12-4; D gene: -; CDR3 DNA: TGTGCCAGCAGTCTTGGGGCTAACTCGGGCGAGCAGTACTTC; CDR3 protein: CASSLGANSGEQYF
clone size: many; J gene: TRBJ2-3; V gene: TRBV28; D gene: TRBD2; CDR3 DNA: TGTGCCAGCAGGACGGGAGGCGCAGATACGCAGTATTTT; CDR3 protein: CASRTGGADTQYF
clone size: many; J gene: TRBJ2-2; V gene: TRBV24-1; D gene: TRBD1; CDR3 DNA: TGTGCCACCAGTGGACGACAGGGGATGAACACCGGGGAGCTGTTTTTT; CDR3 protein: CATSGRQGMNTGELFF
clone size: -; J gene: TRBJ2-7; V gene: TRBV28; D gene: TRBD1; CDR3 DNA: TGTGCCAGCAGTTTATCCCGGGACAGGGAGCAGTACTTC; CDR3 protein: CASSLSRDREQYF
clone size: -; J gene: TRBJ2-5; V gene: TRBV7-2; D gene: -; CDR3 DNA: TGTGCCAGCAGCTTAGCGGGTCGAACCCAACCTAAGGAACAAGAGACCCAGTACTTC; CDR3 protein: CASSLAGRTQPKEQETQYF
clone size: many; J gene: TRBJ2-5; V gene: TRBV29-1; D gene: TRBD1; CDR3 DNA: TGCAGCGTTGAAGATTTGGACAGGGCGCAGACCCAGTACTTC; CDR3 protein: CSVEDLDRAQTQYF
clone size: many; J gene: TRBJ2-6; V gene: TRBV29-1; D gene: TRBD1; CDR3 DNA: TGCAGCGTCCTGGACAGGGCGGTGGGGGCCAACGTCCTGACTTTC; CDR3 protein: CSVLDRAVGANVLTF
clone size: few; J gene: TRBJ2-1; V gene: TRBV11-2; D gene: -; CDR3 DNA: TGTGCCAGCAGCTTTCGGGGGCGTCGGGGCAATGAGCAGTTCTTC; CDR3 protein: CASSFRGRRGNEQFF
clone size: few; J gene: TRBJ2-5; V gene: TRBV20-1; D gene: -; CDR3 DNA: TGCAGTGCTGGGACCGAGTTCGGGGTCGGGACCCAGTACTTC; CDR3 protein: CSAGTEFGVGTQYF
clone size: few; J gene: TRBJ2-1; V gene: TRBV4-1; D gene: -; CDR3 DNA: TGCGCCAGCAGCCAAGAATGGGCTAGCCCCAGCTCCTACAATGAGCAGTTCTTC; CDR3 protein: CASSQEWASPSSYNEQFF
clone size: -; J gene: TRBJ1-2; V gene: TRBV28; D gene: TRBD1; CDR3 DNA: TGTGCCAGCAGATCCAGGACAGGGGGAGATCGGTATGGCTACACCTTC; CDR3 protein: CASRSRTGGDRYGYTF